Below, 9 T cell receptor beta chains from the same sample are listed, as sequenced in a study of T cell responses to AZD1222 COVID-19 vaccine (dated by TCRdb to the early 2020s). The time point label, as the study defines it: baseline before first vaccination. Libraries were built with the immunoSEQ multiplex PCR assay. The source is immuneACCESS, and TCRdb retained only in-frame sequences with V and J called. Part of the clones is not carried over; for the studies checked, unresolved V genes explain less than half of this, and the remainder is unexplained. The sample records 140,000 to 150,000 clones, roughly 92% of which are singletons. The ten largest clones add up to approximately 1.5% of the sample. The specimen comprised peripheral blood, sampled on day 0 of AZD1222 vaccination. The receptors shown here come from an adult in good health.

The chain uses TRBV7-9 and TRBJ2-3; D gene uncertain. Germline CDR1 is SEHNR and CDR2 is FQNEAQ (reference sequence). CDR3 size: 12 residues. The V end lost 3 bases, the J end lost 2 bases, and 3 bases lay between the germline ends. Here the CDR3 reads CASSFPTDTQYF. The CDR3 coding sequence is TGTGCCAGCAGCTTTCCCACAGATACGCAGTATTTT. The full variable domain, rest sourced from reference TRBV7-9 and TRBJ2-3, is DTGVSQNPRHKITKRGQNVTFRCDPISEHNRLYWYRQTLGQGPEFLTYFQNEAQLEKSRLLSDRFSAERPKGSFSTLEIQRTEQGDSAMYLCASSFPTDTQYFGPGTRLTVL.

The rearrangement links TRBV5-1 to TRBJ2-7; TRBD1 matches at 8 bases. Germline V gives CDR1 SGHRS, CDR2 YFSETQ. Losses at the gene ends were 8 bases for V and 3 bases for J; bases not matched to a gene: 7. CDR3 length equals 13 residues. The chain's CDR3 is CASQSDRVYEQYF. In nucleotides, the CDR3 is TGCGCCAGTCAATCGGACAGGGTCTACGAGCAGTACTTC.

The chain couples TRBV5-1 to TRBJ1-3; D unresolved. Trimming shortened V by 2 bases and J by 4 bases, and 4 bases separated the two germline ends. This CDR3 is built from 12 residues. CDR1 and CDR2 (germline): SGHRS, YFSETQ. The CDR3 coding sequence is TGCGCCAGCAGCTTCGGCGGAAACACCATATATTTT. Translation gives CASSFGGNTIYF.

The gene calls are TRBV5-1 and TRBJ1-2; the D is unclear. CDR3 length equals 13 residues. Trimming removed 2 bases at V and 4 bases at J, with 9 bases between. Per germline, CDR1 SGHRS and CDR2 YFSETQ. The CDR3 sequence: CASSFYQSYGYTF. CDR3 bases: TGCGCCAGCAGCTTTTATCAGAGCTATGGCTACACCTTC.

This chain joins TRBV2 and TRBJ2-3, with TRBD2 identical over 11 bases. Germline trimming cut 8 bases from V and 8 bases from J; bases unmatched to any gene: 9. CDR1 SNHLY and CDR2 FYNNEI come from the germline V gene. The CDR3 covers 14 residues. Here the CDR3 reads CASRRLAGPGTQYF. The DNA for the CDR3 is TGTGCCAGCCGCCGACTAGCGGGACCTGGTACGCAGTATTTT.

The rearrangement uses TRBV7-8 and TRBJ2-3; D gene ambiguous. Germline CDR1 reads SGHVS; CDR2 reads FQNEAQ. The CDR3 is made up of 17 amino acids. The V end was cut by 1 base, the J end by 0 bases, with 14 bases between. The CDR3 nucleotides read TGTGCCAGCAGCTTAGAATCTAGGCGGATTAGCACAGATACGCAGTATTTT. It encodes CASSLESRRISTDTQYF. The full variable domain, in which reference TRBV7-8 and TRBJ2-3 provide the parts outside the CDR3, is GAGVSQSPRYKVAKRGQDVALRCDPISGHVSLFWYQQALGQGPEFLTYFQNEAQLDKSGLPSDRFFAERPEGSVSTLKIQRTQQEDSAVYLCASSLESRRISTDTQYFGPGTRLTVL.

This clone was found once. The chain uses TRBV15 and TRBJ2-4; 8 nucleotides line up with TRBD1. There are 19 residues in the CDR3. The V and J ends lost 1 base and 5 bases, in that order; junction bases with no gene match: 16. CDR1 and CDR2 from the germline V gene are LNHNV and YYDKDF (reference sequence). The DNA of the CDR3 is TGTGCCACCAGCAGAGGCCCATTCTTCAGGGGGCGGTGGGAAAACATTCAGTACTTC. This translates into CATSRGPFFRGRWENIQYF.

This chain uses TRBV7-9 with TRBJ1-3; D ambiguous. Trimming left V 2 bases short and J 4 bases short, with 9 bases between. This CDR3 is built from 14 residues. Germline V gives CDR1 SEHNR, CDR2 FQNEAQ (reference sequence). The chain's CDR3 is CASSLTKGGNTIYF. CDR3 nucleotide sequence: TGTGCCAGCAGCTTAACAAAGGGAGGAAACACCATATATTTT.

The chain links TRBV28 to TRBJ1-5; 7 bases are a match to TRBD1. V shed 4 bases and J 4 bases; nucleotides not matched to a gene: 10. The CDR3 sequence is 16 residues long. Germline V lookup: CDR1 MDHEN, CDR2 SYDVKM. The CDR3 DNA sequence: TGTGCCAGCAGTTCCGAGGACAGGTACAGAAATCAGCCCCAGCATTTT. Its translation: CASSSEDRYRNQPQHF.